The 10 T cell receptor beta chains below all came from one sample that was sequenced in a study of shared clonotypes between healthy human individuals. Repertoires were generated with immunoSEQ multiplex PCR, while TCRdb's copy carries only in-frame clones and drops some. The sample includes hundreds of thousands of clones, approximately 95% of them seen just once. Naive CD8 cells lacked CD45RO and underwent positive selection for CCR7, leaving out terminally differentiated effector memory CD45RA+ cells. What was sequenced was naive CD8+ T cells sorted from blood. These receptors originate from a woman between 25 and 40 years old in good health.

V gene TRBV7-9 combines with J gene TRBJ1-1; maybe TRBD1 (6 bases). Germline V gives CDR1 SEHNR, CDR2 FQNEAQ (reference sequence). Trimming left V 5 bases short and J 7 bases short, with 11 bases between. CDR3 size: 12 residues. CDR3: CASSLTTGEAFF. DNA of the CDR3: TGTGCCAGCAGCCTAACGACAGGTGAAGCTTTCTTT.

This chain uses TRBV2 with TRBJ1-1; TRBD1 matches at 7 bases. There are 14 residues in the CDR3. Germline values: CDR1 SNHLY, CDR2 FYNNEI. Trimming removed 8 bases from V and 2 bases from J; junction bases left unmatched: 8. CDR3 nucleotide sequence: TGTGCCAGCCTGGGACAGACATTCAACACTGAAGCTTTCTTT. Translation gives CASLGQTFNTEAFF.

The CDR3 DNA reads as TGTGCCAGCAGTGAAGGGAAACTCAACTATGGCTACACCTTC. Translation gives CASSEGKLNYGYTF. The rearrangement links TRBV6-1 to TRBJ1-2; D gene uncertain. The CDR3 has 14 residues. Germline CDR1 and CDR2: MNHNS and SASEGT. V was trimmed by 1 base and J by 2 bases, leaving 8 bases between them.

The chain has TRBV27 and TRBJ2-1; the match to TRBD1 covers 8 bases. Unmatched junction bases numbered 7, after V lost 0 bases and J lost 0 bases. Germline V CDR1 and CDR2: MNHEY, SMNVEV (reference sequence). This CDR3 comprises 18 residues. CDR3 nucleotide sequence: TGTGCCAGCAGTTTATCGCTGACAGGGGCGAGCTCCTACAATGAGCAGTTCTTC. Its translation: CASSLSLTGASSYNEQFF.

This CDR3 reads CASSEPETVEQYF. In nucleotides, the CDR3 is TGTGCCAGCAGTGAACCAGAGACAGTAGAGCAGTACTTC. V gene TRBV2 combines with J gene TRBJ2-7; maybe TRBD1 (5 bases). The length of the CDR3 is 13 residues. Deletions cut 2 bases from V and 7 bases from J, with 12 bases between. Germline V lookup: CDR1 SNHLY, CDR2 FYNNEI.

V and J are TRBV28 and TRBJ2-2; TRBD2 agrees at 15 bases. The CDR3 consists of 21 residues. Unmatched junction bases numbered 18, after V lost 4 bases and J lost 6 bases. From germline, CDR1 is MDHEN and CDR2 SYDVKM. CDR3 DNA: TGTGCCAGCAGTTATACCGGGACTAGCGGGAGGCCAACGTATCTGTCCGGGGAGCTGTTTTTT. Encoded protein: CASSYTGTSGRPTYLSGELFF.

This clone appeared once. Other DNA sequences in this specimen translate into the identical CDR3. J is TRBJ1-1 and V is TRBV27; TRBD1 might be the D (5 bases). The CDR3 loop spans 12 amino acids. Germline V gene sequence: CDR1 MNHEY, CDR2 SMNVEV (reference sequence). V dropped 5 bases and J dropped 4 bases, with 8 bases sitting between them. The CDR3 sequence: CASSGGGTEAFF. CDR3 bases: TGTGCCAGCAGTGGGGGGGGCACTGAAGCTTTCTTT.

This chain links TRBV28 with TRBJ1-5, with D unresolved. The V and J ends lost 6 bases and 6 bases respectively, with 15 bases between them. The CDR3 length is 14 residues. The germline gives CDR1 MDHEN, CDR2 SYDVKM. For the CDR3, the DNA is TGTGCCAGCAGCCCCACACGGTTTGGTCAGCCCCAGCATTTT. Translation gives CASSPTRFGQPQHF.

The chain combines TRBV11-2 with TRBJ1-2; D possibly corresponds to TRBD1 (6 bases). The length of the CDR3 is 16 residues. With 5 bases removed from V and 1 base from J, the gap between germline ends came to 17 bases. In germline, CDR1 is SGHAT, CDR2 FQNNGV. The CDR3 region is CASSANRGALNYGYTF. The CDR3 DNA reads as TGTGCCAGCAGCGCGAATCGGGGGGCCCTTAACTATGGCTACACCTTC.

The genes are TRBV28 and TRBJ1-1; D possibly corresponds to TRBD1 (6 bases). Per the germline V gene, CDR1 is MDHEN and CDR2 is SYDVKM. The CDR3 is made up of 15 amino acids. Trimming left V 5 bases short and J 4 bases short, with 17 bases between. CDR3 amino acids: CASSPYRDGGTEAFF. The CDR3 DNA reads as TGTGCCAGCAGTCCCTACAGGGACGGGGGCACTGAAGCTTTCTTT. Full variable domain (missing parts from reference TRBV28 and TRBJ1-1): DVKVTQSSRYLVKRTGEKVFLECVQDMDHENMFWYRQDPGLGLRLIYFSYDVKMKEKGDIPEGYSVSREKKERFSLILESASTNQTSMYLCASSPYRDGGTEAFFGQGTRLTVV.